A selection of T cell receptor beta chains follows, all from one sample in a study of tumor-infiltrating lymphocytes in primary liver carcinoma. MiXCR, run by TCRdb on the multiplex PCR reads, gives a single entry per CDR3 protein. The table shows some 180,000 distinct CDR3 sequences, with about 60% occurring only once. Sequenced: peripheral blood. Source of these receptors: a man aged 35 to 55 with primary liver carcinoma and hepatitis B virus infection. CDR3s include the opening cysteine and the closing phenylalanine or tryptophan. D genes are given only for firm matches. A row's size may be missing; if present it is once, few, many or a size class.

V gene	J gene	D gene	clone size	CDR3 DNA	CDR3 protein
TRBV29-1	TRBJ2-5	NA	many	TGCAGCGTCTTACACACGCCTCGGGAGACCCAGTACTTC	CSVLHTPRETQYF
TRBV6-6	TRBJ1-5	NA	few	TGTGCCAGCAGACTCGAGGGGGGAGGACAGCCCCAGCATTTT	CASRLEGGGQPQHF
TRBV6-1	TRBJ1-1	NA	NA	TGTGCCAGCAGACCCAGTCCTAACACTGAAGCTTTCTTT	CASRPSPNTEAFF
TRBV7-9	TRBJ2-1	TRBD2	NA	TGTGCTAGCAGCCCTGGCAGGGCGGGAGTCTGGGATGAGCACTTCTTC	CASSPGRAGVWDEHFF
TRBV11-2	TRBJ2-7	TRBD1	NA	TGTTCCAGCAGCACGGACAGGGGTCGCGAGCAGTATTTC	CSSSTDRGREQYF
TRBV6-1	TRBJ2-2	TRBD2	NA	TGTGCCAGCAGGGGAGCTAGCGGGAGGGGTACGAACACCGGGGAGCTGTTTTTT	CASRGASGRGTNTGELFF
TRBV5-5	TRBJ2-7	NA	NA	TGTGCCAGCAGCATTTCCCCCAGGATTGATTCCTACGAGCAGTACTTC	CASSISPRIDSYEQYF
TRBV4-1	TRBJ2-2	NA	NA	TGCGCCAGCAGTCACGGAGGGGGACTAAGCGCCGGGGAGCTGTTTTTT	CASSHGGGLSAGELFF
TRBV11-3	TRBJ2-1	NA	NA	TGTGCCAGCACCCCAGGGAGTGATTCCTACAATGAGCAGTTCTTC	CASTPGSDSYNEQFF
TRBV6-6	TRBJ2-7	NA	few	TGTGCCAGCAGAATGACCATGGCGAACGAGCAGTACTTC	CASRMTMANEQYF
TRBV4-1	TRBJ2-1	NA	NA	TGCGCCAGCAGCCAAGCGGGGGTCGGACAGTACAATGAGCAGTTCTTC	CASSQAGVGQYNEQFF
TRBV5-1	TRBJ1-1	TRBD1	NA	TGCGCCAGCAGCTTGAACTATCAGGGGGGCACTGAAGCTTTCTTT	CASSLNYQGGTEAFF
TRBV6-6	TRBJ2-7	TRBD2	few	TGTGCCAGCAGTTACGGTACTAGCGGGAGCCAGCAGTACTTC	CASSYGTSGSQQYF
TRBV10-3	TRBJ1-4	NA	NA	TGTGCCATCAGTGAGTCGACGGGGGGCGAAGGAAAACTGTTTTTT	CAISESTGGEGKLFF
TRBV11-3	TRBJ1-6	NA	NA	TGTGCCAGCAGCCTATCGACAGACTCCTATAATTCACTCCTCCACTTT	CASSLSTDSYNSLLHF
TRBV7-8	TRBJ2-7	NA	NA	TGTGCCAGCAGCTTAGCGCCGGGTGGTGGGACGGAGGCCTACGAGCAGTACTTC	CASSLAPGGGTEAYEQYF
TRBV11-1	TRBJ2-1	NA	once	TGTGCCAGCAGCTTCACCGGGACTGGGAGGAATAAGCAGTTCTTC	CASSFTGTGRNKQFF
TRBV10-3	TRBJ2-2	TRBD2	NA	TGTGCCATCAGTGAGTCGTTCCTAGCGGGGGACACCGGGGAGCTGTTTTTT	CAISESFLAGDTGELFF
TRBV2	TRBJ1-2	TRBD1	NA	TGTGCCAGCAGCCCTAACGGGGCAGGGGGCTATGGCTACACCTTC	CASSPNGAGGYGYTF
TRBV6-5	TRBJ2-1	NA	NA	TGTGCCAGCAGTTCCGACTACCCCGTCAATGAGCAGTTCTTC	CASSSDYPVNEQFF
TRBV29-1	TRBJ1-4	TRBD1	NA	TGCAGTCCCGGACAGGGTACTAATGAAAAACTGTTTTTT	CSPGQGTNEKLFF
TRBV29-1	TRBJ2-5	TRBD1	many	TGCAGCGTTCACAGGGGTTCCCAAGAGACCCAGTACTTC	CSVHRGSQETQYF
TRBV4-1	TRBJ1-1	NA	NA	TGCACCAGCAGCCACACTCCGCAGGGGAGCGGCACTGAAGCTTTCTTT	CTSSHTPQGSGTEAFF
TRBV4-1	TRBJ2-1	TRBD2	NA	TGCGCCAGCAGTCAAAGAAGTCTAGCGGGAGGTAACAATGAGCAGTTCTTC	CASSQRSLAGGNNEQFF
TRBV12-3/TRBV12-4	TRBJ1-2	TRBD1	once	TGTGCCAGCAGTCTGGACAGGCGTCTCTGTGGCTACACCTTC	CASSLDRRLCGYTF
TRBV4-2	TRBJ2-5	NA	NA	TGTGCCAGCAGCCAAGATTTTGGCGGATCCCGAGAGACCCAGTACTTC	CASSQDFGGSRETQYF
TRBV6-6	TRBJ1-3	TRBD1	NA	TGTGCCAGCAGCCCACCCTCTGACAGGGGCACTGGAAACACCATATATTTT	CASSPPSDRGTGNTIYF
TRBV6-6	TRBJ2-7	TRBD1	once	TGTGCCAACAGTACACGGGACAGACTCTCCTACGAGCAGTACTTC	CANSTRDRLSYEQYF
TRBV4-1	TRBJ1-5	TRBD1	NA	TGCACCAGCACCACCGCGGAGGGGGCGGATCAGCCCCAGCATTTT	CTSTTAEGADQPQHF
TRBV6-2/TRBV6-3	TRBJ2-1	TRBD2	NA	TGTGCCAGCAGTTATCCCGGGACTAGAGAGCAGTTCTTC	CASSYPGTREQFF
TRBV7-9	TRBJ2-3	TRBD2	NA	TGTGCCAGCAGCAAGACTAGCGGGAGGGCAGATACGCAGTATTTT	CASSKTSGRADTQYF
TRBV4-1	TRBJ2-7	TRBD1	NA	TGCGCCAGCGGCCAAGACCGGGACAGGGACGAGCAGTACTTC	CASGQDRDRDEQYF
TRBV30	TRBJ1-1	TRBD1	NA	TGTGCCTGGAGTAGACAGGGGGGCACCGAAGCTTTCTTT	CAWSRQGGTEAFF
TRBV11-2	TRBJ2-1	TRBD2	NA	TGTGCCAGCAGCTTAGATCGTATCGGGCTAGCGGGCGAATGGCATGAGCAGTTCTTC	CASSLDRIGLAGEWHEQFF
TRBV30	TRBJ1-1	NA	NA	TGTGCCTGGAGGATCCGACTAGACACTGAAGCTTTCTTT	CAWRIRLDTEAFF
TRBV6-5	TRBJ2-3	TRBD2	NA	TGTGCCAGAAGTTATGTTGCGGGAGGGGGAGATACGCAGTATTTT	CARSYVAGGGDTQYF
TRBV28	TRBJ1-5	NA	NA	TGTGCCAGTTTGGGTAACGAGGGCAATCAGCCCCAGCATTTT	CASLGNEGNQPQHF
TRBV7-9	TRBJ2-2	NA	once	TGTGCCAGCAGCTTATCCTATCATGAGGGGGAGCTGTTTTTT	CASSLSYHEGELFF
TRBV6-1	TRBJ2-2	NA	few	TGTGCCAGCAGTCGAGGGACCGACACCGGGGAGCTGTTTTTT	CASSRGTDTGELFF
TRBV6-6	TRBJ1-2	NA	few	TGTGCCAGCAGCCGGCGGGACGACGATGGCTACACCTTC	CASSRRDDDGYTF
TRBV6-1	TRBJ2-3	TRBD1	few	TGTGCCAGCAGTGGTGACAGGGTCGAAGGCACAGATACGCAGTATTTT	CASSGDRVEGTDTQYF
TRBV4-2	TRBJ2-1	TRBD1	few	TGTGCCAGCAGCCAAGATGTAGACAGGGAAGGCAATGAGCAGTTCTTC	CASSQDVDREGNEQFF
TRBV10-1	TRBJ2-1	NA	NA	TGCGCCAGCAGTGAGCTCCTAGCCCCCGATAAGCAGTTCTTC	CASSELLAPDKQFF
TRBV6-1	TRBJ2-7	NA	NA	TGTGCCGGCAGTGTAGGGCCCTCAGGCAAGCAGTACTTC	CAGSVGPSGKQYF